The 11 T cell receptor beta chains presented below share a single source sample, sequenced in a study of Graves' ophthalmopathy and Graves' hyperthyroidism. The sequenced template was RNA, covering the TCR beta CDR3 region. First-round RT-PCR employed HTBI primers, with a second-round multiplex PCR after it. TCRdb re-called the multiplex PCR reads with MiXCR, one entry per CDR3 protein. The profile shows approximately 460,000 distinct CDR3 sequences, 13% to 15% of them singletons. Material for sequencing was blood. These TCRs come from a woman aged 25 to 39 with Graves' ophthalmopathy.

Ten or more counts support this clonotype. The genes are TRBV7-8 and TRBJ2-7; the D gene is possibly TRBD1 (6 bases). Per germline, CDR1 SGHVS and CDR2 FQNEAQ. This CDR3 is 17 amino acids long. The ends were cut back, 3 bases at V and 0 bases at J, with 18 bases in the middle. The CDR3 loop is CASSFNRAERSSYEQYF. Here the CDR3 DNA reads TGTGCCAGCAGCTTTAACAGGGCGGAGCGGAGCTCCTACGAGCAGTACTTC.

V and J are TRBV27 and TRBJ1-6; 12 nucleotides line up with TRBD1. V trimming: 5 bases; J trimming: 10 bases; junction bases outside the gene matches: 9. The CDR3 sequence is 16 residues long. Germline loops: CDR1 MNHEY, CDR2 SMNVEV (reference sequence). CDR3 coding DNA: TGTGCCAGCAGTGTCCAGGGACAGGGGGCTCAATCACCCCTCCACTTT. It is translated as CASSVQGQGAQSPLHF.

This clonotype has at least ten counts. The gene calls are TRBV6-2 or TRBV6-3 and TRBJ2-5; 10 bases are a match to TRBD2. Germline V gene sequence: CDR1 MNHEY, CDR2 SVGEGT. Trimming at V came to 3 bases and at J to 5 bases, leaving 9 bases not matched to a gene. The CDR3 totals 16 residues. CDR3 in amino acids: CASSYRLAGVEETQYF. CDR3 in DNA: TGTGCCAGCAGTTATCGGCTAGCGGGAGTTGAGGAGACCCAGTACTTC.

Concerning this clonotype itself: A much larger clone lies one base from this, so it may be a read error. This chain joins TRBV6-1 and TRBJ2-3; the D gene is possibly TRBD1 (5 bases). The DNA end favors TRBJ1-5, so the J call may be wrong. This CDR3 region has 15 residues. The germline gives CDR1 MNHNS, CDR2 SASEGT. The CDR3: CASTEWDGRTDTQHF. The CDR3 bases are TGTGCCAGCACCGAATGGGACGGAAGAACAGATACGCAGCATTTT.

This clonotype was found many times. The V gene is TRBV7-8, the J gene TRBJ1-5; the D is unclear. Germline V gene lookup returns CDR1 SGHVS and CDR2 FQNEAQ. The V end lost 7 bases, the J end lost 1 base, and 11 bases lay between the germline ends. CDR3 length equals 14 residues. CDR3 sequence reads: CASNRWESNQPQHF. CDR3 sequence (DNA): TGTGCCAGCAATAGGTGGGAAAGCAATCAGCCCCAGCATTTT.

The chain uses TRBV12-3 or TRBV12-4 and TRBJ1-2; D remains unclear. This CDR3 is built from 14 residues. V shed 2 bases and J shed 2 bases, with 9 bases lying between them. In DNA, the CDR3 is TGTGCCAGCAGTTTAAAGCTGGAAAACTATGGCTACACCTTC. This gives the protein CASSLKLENYGYTF.

This clonotype was seen many times. The chain joins TRBV28 to TRBJ2-7, with unresolved D. V lost 2 bases and J lost 3, with 11 bases in between. The CDR3 has 14 residues. Looked up from germline, CDR1 is MDHEN and CDR2 is SYDVKM. CDR3 loop: CASSLLRSRYEQYF. The CDR3 DNA reads TGTGCCAGCAGTTTACTGCGTTCCCGCTACGAGCAGTACTTC.

This clonotype was seen more than once but under ten times. One base away lies a much larger clone, so this may be a sequencing read error. This sequence joins TRBV5-1 and TRBJ2-2; D is undetermined. Germline V gives CDR1 SGHRS, CDR2 YFSETQ. The CDR3 loop spans 16 amino acids. V was pared by 2 bases and J by 1 base, with 12 bases between. In DNA form, the CDR3 reads TGCGCCAGCAGCTTAAAATCGACCAGGAACACCGGGGAGCTGTTTTTT. Encoded protein: CASSLKSTRNTGELFF.

This clonotype was seen repeatedly, ten times or more. This chain connects TRBV7-2 to TRBJ1-2; weak D call: TRBD1 (5 bases). Germline V CDR1 and CDR2: SGHTA, FQGNSA. Trimming pared 6 bases from V and 4 bases from J, leaving 15 bases between. This CDR3 spans 14 amino acids. The DNA for the CDR3 is TGTGCCAGCAGAGGGCAAACCGGGGCCTATGGCTACACCTTC. Amino acid sequence: CASRGQTGAYGYTF.

This clonotype has ten or more counts. The rearrangement links TRBV5-6 to TRBJ2-7; 7 bases align to TRBD2. From germline, CDR1 is SGHDT and CDR2 YYEEEE. V lost 3 bases, J lost 2 bases, and 8 bases stayed unmatched. The CDR3 sequence is 15 residues long. The CDR3 sequence: CASSSDGLGPYEQYF. As DNA, the CDR3 is TGTGCCAGCAGCTCGGACGGACTAGGACCCTACGAGCAGTACTTC.

The genes are TRBV12-3 or TRBV12-4 and TRBJ1-2; D unclear. CDR3 length: 13 amino acids. The ends were cut back, 2 bases at V and 6 bases at J, with 10 bases in the middle. The CDR3 bases are TGTGCCAGCAGTTTAATGGGGTTAGATGGCTACACCTTC. It is translated as CASSLMGLDGYTF.